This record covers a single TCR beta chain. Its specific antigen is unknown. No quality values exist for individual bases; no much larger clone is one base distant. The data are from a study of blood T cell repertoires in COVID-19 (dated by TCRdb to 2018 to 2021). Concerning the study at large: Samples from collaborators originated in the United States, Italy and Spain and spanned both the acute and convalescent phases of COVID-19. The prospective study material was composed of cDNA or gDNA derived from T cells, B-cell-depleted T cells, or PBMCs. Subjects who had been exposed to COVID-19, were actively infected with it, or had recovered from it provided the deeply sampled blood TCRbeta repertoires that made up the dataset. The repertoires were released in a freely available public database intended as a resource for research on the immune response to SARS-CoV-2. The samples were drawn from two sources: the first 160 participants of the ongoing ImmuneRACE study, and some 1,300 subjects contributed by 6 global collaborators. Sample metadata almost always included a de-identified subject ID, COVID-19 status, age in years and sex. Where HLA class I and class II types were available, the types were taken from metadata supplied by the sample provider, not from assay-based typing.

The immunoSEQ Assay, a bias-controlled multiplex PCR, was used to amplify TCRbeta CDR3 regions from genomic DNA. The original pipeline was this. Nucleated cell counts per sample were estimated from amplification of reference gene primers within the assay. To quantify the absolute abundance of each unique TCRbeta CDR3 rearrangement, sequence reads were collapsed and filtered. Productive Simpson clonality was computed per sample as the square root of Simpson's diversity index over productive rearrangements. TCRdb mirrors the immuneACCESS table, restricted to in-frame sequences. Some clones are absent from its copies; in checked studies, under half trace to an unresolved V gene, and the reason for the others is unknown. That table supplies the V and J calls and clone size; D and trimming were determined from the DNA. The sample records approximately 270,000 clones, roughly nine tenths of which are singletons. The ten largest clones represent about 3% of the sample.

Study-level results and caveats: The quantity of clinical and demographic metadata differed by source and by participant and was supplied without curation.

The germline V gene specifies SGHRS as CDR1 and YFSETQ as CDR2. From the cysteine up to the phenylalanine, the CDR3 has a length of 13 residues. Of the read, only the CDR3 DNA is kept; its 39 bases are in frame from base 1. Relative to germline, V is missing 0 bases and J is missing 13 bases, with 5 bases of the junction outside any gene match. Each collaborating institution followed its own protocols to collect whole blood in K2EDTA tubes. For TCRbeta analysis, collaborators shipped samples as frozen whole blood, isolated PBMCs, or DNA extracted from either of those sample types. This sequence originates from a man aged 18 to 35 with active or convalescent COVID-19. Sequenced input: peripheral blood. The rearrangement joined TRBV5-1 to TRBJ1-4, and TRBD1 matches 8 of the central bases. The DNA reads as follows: TGCGCCAGCAGCTTGGGGGACAGGTCGGGACTGTTTTTT. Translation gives CASSLGDRSGLFF.